This TCR beta chain was observed in a study of blood T cell repertoires in COVID-19. For the study at large: COVID-19 samples from acute and convalescent phases originated in the United States, Italy and Spain. T cells, B-cell-depleted T cells, or PBMCs provided the cDNA or gDNA that served as material.

Seattle researchers signed up patients amid active infection and tracked them longitudinally. Germline CDR1 and CDR2: LGHDT and YNNKEL (reference sequence). The V and J ends lost 4 bases and 6 bases respectively, with 12 bases between them. CDR3 size: 14 residues. Only in-frame clones appear in the TCRdb table, and some are missing; sequencing was by immunoSEQ multiplex PCR. This sample yields about 160,000 clones, of which roughly 90% are seen a single time; nearly 5% belongs to the top ten. The TCR comes from a man aged 25-40 years with COVID-19, enrolled during active disease. The rearrangement uses TRBV3-1 (or the pseudogene TRBV3-2) and TRBJ2-2; a possible D gene is TRBD1 (5 bases). Sequences were obtained from peripheral blood. CDR3 DNA: TGTGCCAGCAGCCGTGACAGCCCCCCCGGGGAGCTGTTTTTT. Its protein product is CASSRDSPPGELFF.